The 22 T cell receptor beta chains presented below share a single source sample, sequenced in a study of T cells in Graves' hyperthyroidism and ophthalmopathy. Amplified TCR beta CDR3 regions derived from RNA transcripts. An initial round of RT-PCR targeting the TCR CDR3 relied on the HTBI primer set. One entry per CDR3 protein results from TCRdb running MiXCR on the multiplex PCR reads. The table includes a few hundred thousand distinct CDR3 sequences, 15% detected once. The sample consisted of blood. The receptors here all came from a woman in her twenties or thirties with Graves' hyperthyroidism.

The chain carries TRBV20-1 and TRBJ1-4, with D unresolved. V shed 5 bases and J shed 3 bases, with 16 bases lying between them. The CDR3 loop spans 15 amino acids. CDR1 is DFQATT and CDR2 is SNEGSKA in the germline V gene (reference sequence). CDR3 in amino acids: CSARSPGEANEKLFF. The CDR3 bases are TGCAGTGCTCGGTCCCCCGGGGAGGCTAATGAAAAACTGTTTTTT.

This clonotype appeared a few times. The V and J genes are TRBV29-1 and TRBJ2-1, with D maybe TRBD2 (6 bases). V lost 0 bases and J 7 bases, leaving 7 bases between the germline ends. There are 12 residues in the CDR3. The germline gives CDR1 SQVTM, CDR2 ANQGSEA. The CDR3 DNA reads as TGCAGCGTTGAAGATGGGGGGAATGAGCAGTTCTTC. This sequence encodes CSVEDGGNEQFF.

The rearrangement joins TRBV5-1 to TRBJ1-3; D unresolved. CDR1 and CDR2 (germline): SGHRS, YFSETQ. The V and J ends lost 4 bases and 0 bases respectively, with 11 bases between them. The CDR3 has 15 amino acids. CDR3: CASSQTGPSGNTIYF. The DNA of the CDR3 is TGCGCCAGCAGCCAGACCGGGCCCTCTGGAAACACCATATATTTT.

This clonotype was counted only a few times. The V and J genes are TRBV5-1 and TRBJ2-1; tentatively, D is TRBD1 or TRBD2 (5 bases each). The V and J ends lost 4 bases and 3 bases respectively, with 14 bases between them. CDR1 is SGHRS and CDR2 is YFSETQ in the germline V gene. CDR3 length equals 15 residues. For the CDR3, the DNA is TGCGCCAGCAGCACCGGGGCCTTGGGCTACAATGAGCAGTTCTTC. Its translation is CASSTGALGYNEQFF. The full variable domain, its missing parts supplied by reference TRBV5-1 and TRBJ2-1, is KAGVTQTPRYLIKTRGQQVTLSCSPISGHRSVSWYQQTPGQGLQFLFEYFSETQRNKGNFPGRFSGRQFSNSRSEMNVSTLELGDSALYLCASSTGALGYNEQFFGPGTRLTVL.

The chain carries TRBV13 and TRBJ1-1; D call uncertain. V was shortened by 0 bases and J by 5 bases, with 10 bases between the two germline ends. CDR1 and CDR2 from the germline V gene are PRHDT and FYEKMQ (reference sequence). The CDR3 runs to 14 residues. The CDR3, as DNA: TGTGCCAGCAGCTTAGGGACCGTGGCTACTGAAGCTTTCTTT. Translated, it gives CASSLGTVATEAFF.

This clonotype has a handful of counts. This rearrangement joins TRBV7-9 to TRBJ1-1; D is perhaps TRBD1 (6 bases). The CDR3 extends over 15 amino acids. V lost 5 bases to trimming and J lost 4 bases, with 17 bases between them. Germline V gives CDR1 SEHNR, CDR2 FQNEAQ (reference sequence). The CDR3 protein is CASSPRGAEGTEAFF. CDR3 sequence (DNA): TGTGCCAGCAGCCCAAGGGGGGCGGAGGGCACTGAAGCTTTCTTT.

As to this clonotype: This may come from a read error, since a much larger clone is one base off. This chain connects TRBV2 to TRBJ1-5; tentative D call: TRBD1 (5 bases). This CDR3 contains 16 residues. Per germline, CDR1 SNHLY and CDR2 FYNNEI. Trimming stripped 6 bases from V and 6 bases from J, with 21 bases between. The DNA of the CDR3 is TGTGCCAGCAGAGCCGGGGCAGGGACCTGGGGTCAGCCCCAGCATTTT. The encoded protein is CASRAGAGTWGQPQHF.

This clonotype was seen many times. V and J are TRBV19 and TRBJ1-1, with D possibly matching TRBD1 (6 bases). Germline V lookup: CDR1 LNHDA, CDR2 SQIVND (reference sequence). V was cut by 0 bases and J by 1 base, with 12 bases left in between. There are 16 residues in the CDR3. For the CDR3, the DNA is TGTGCCAGTAGTATAGATCATCTGGGGGCGAACACTGAAGCTTTCTTT. Translation: CASSIDHLGANTEAFF.

The gene calls are TRBV29-1 and TRBJ2-7; TRBD1 matches 7 bases. The V and J ends lost 1 base and 3 bases, in that order; junction bases with no gene match: 3. Germline loops: CDR1 SQVTM, CDR2 ANQGSEA. This CDR3 is built from 13 residues. The CDR3 DNA reads TGCAGCGTTGAAGCGACAGGGAACTACGAGCAGTACTTC. It translates to CSVEATGNYEQYF.

This clonotype was counted a few times. The chain carries TRBV7-6 and TRBJ2-7; D possibly uses TRBD1 or TRBD2 (5 bases each). The germline V gene has CDR1 SGHVS and CDR2 FNYEAQ. Trimming shortened V by 5 bases and J by 6 bases, and 20 bases separated the two germline ends. This CDR3 contains 15 residues. CDR3 bases: TGTGCCAGCAGCCTTACCGGGACCGAAGATGGCGAGCAGTACTTC. Amino acid sequence: CASSLTGTEDGEQYF.

This clonotype has more than one count but fewer than ten. V is TRBV6-5 and J is TRBJ1-4; D gene unclear. Germline values: CDR1 MNHEY, CDR2 SVGAGI. Trimming shortened V by 2 bases and J by 5 bases, and 9 bases separated the two germline ends. This CDR3 contains 14 residues. This chain's CDR3 is CASSYARANEKLFF. The CDR3, as DNA: TGTGCCAGCAGTTACGCCCGGGCAAATGAAAAACTGTTTTTT.

On this clonotype itself: This clone may be a read error of a much larger clone one base away. This chain joins TRBV12-3 or TRBV12-4 and TRBJ2-7; 12 bases are shared with TRBD2. This CDR3 comprises 16 residues. V was pared by 0 bases and J by 7 bases, with 7 bases of the junction left unmatched. DNA of the CDR3: TGTGCCAGCAGTTTAGCGGGACTAGCGGGCCACAATGAGCAGTACTTC. Translating gives CASSLAGLAGHNEQYF.

Ten or more counts support this clonotype. The chain couples TRBV29-1 to TRBJ1-1, with D possibly TRBD1 on 5 matching bases. Trimming left V 4 bases short and J 3 bases short, with 12 bases between. The germline CDR1 and CDR2 sequences are SQVTM and ANQGSEA. The CDR3 is made up of 13 amino acids. This CDR3 reads CSVASGTDTEAFF. The DNA of the CDR3 is TGCAGCGTTGCGTCAGGGACGGACACTGAAGCTTTCTTT.

This clonotype was seen only a few times. The rearrangement uses TRBV24-1 and TRBJ2-2; 13 positions match TRBD2. The CDR3 has 17 residues. Per the germline V gene, CDR1 is KGHDR and CDR2 is SFDVKD. Germline trimming cut 3 bases from V and 3 bases from J; bases unmatched to any gene: 3. CDR3 loop: CATSDTSGRADTGELFF. In DNA form, the CDR3 reads TGTGCCACCAGTGATACTAGCGGGAGGGCCGACACCGGGGAGCTGTTTTTT.

The chain carries TRBV7-2 and TRBJ2-2, with TRBD2 identical over 12 bases. The CDR3 consists of 17 residues. Germline trimming cut 5 bases from V and 6 bases from J; bases unmatched to any gene: 10. Germline loops: CDR1 SGHTA, CDR2 FQGNSA. CDR3 bases: TGTGCCAGCAGCCAGACCGTGTCTAGCGGGAGGGCCGGGGAGCTGTTTTTT. It translates to CASSQTVSSGRAGELFF.

The chain uses TRBV20-1 and TRBJ1-1; D unresolved. V lost 0 bases, J lost 4 bases, and 12 bases lay in between. CDR3 size: 14 residues. The germline V gene encodes CDR1 DFQATT and CDR2 SNEGSKA (reference sequence). The CDR3 protein is CSARDSQRATEAFF. The CDR3 DNA sequence: TGCAGTGCTAGAGATTCTCAAAGAGCCACTGAAGCTTTCTTT.

CDR3 loop: CATSESGRRNEQYF. The DNA for the CDR3 is TGTGCCACCAGTGAGAGCGGGAGGAGGAACGAGCAGTACTTC. The chain links TRBV24-1 to TRBJ2-7; TRBD2 matches at 9 bases. The CDR3 consists of 14 residues. V lost 4 bases, J lost 5 bases, and 5 bases stayed unmatched. CDR1 is KGHDR and CDR2 is SFDVKD in the germline V gene.

This clonotype was seen at least ten times. The V gene is TRBV9, the J gene TRBJ2-1; 7 nucleotides line up with TRBD2. There are 14 residues in the CDR3. The ends lost 0 bases at V and 8 bases at J; junction bases unmatched: 5. Germline V gives CDR1 SGDLS, CDR2 YYNGEE. CDR3: CASSVVGGGDEQFF. The CDR3 DNA is TGTGCCAGCAGCGTAGTTGGGGGGGGGGATGAGCAGTTCTTC.

V gene TRBV27 combines with J gene TRBJ2-1, with D unresolved. Germline CDR1 and CDR2: MNHEY and SMNVEV (reference sequence). CDR3 size: 13 residues. With 2 bases removed from V and 4 bases from J, the gap between germline ends came to 6 bases. The CDR3 coding sequence is TGTGCCAGCAGTTTAAACGCATACAATGAGCAGTTCTTC. It codes for CASSLNAYNEQFF.

This clonotype was detected ten times or more. V is TRBV28 and J is TRBJ2-1, with 9 nucleotides matching TRBD2. With 4 bases clipped from V and 10 bases from J, the junction kept 11 bases outside the gene matches. This CDR3 contains 15 residues. Germline-derived CDR1 and CDR2 are MDHEN and SYDVKM. This chain's CDR3 is CASSSAGGPSAEQFF. Here the CDR3 DNA reads TGTGCCAGCAGTTCGGCGGGAGGGCCATCGGCGGAGCAGTTCTTC.

About this clonotype: This may be a read error, as it is one base from a much larger clone. The chain carries TRBV28 and TRBJ2-7; D might be TRBD2 (6 bases). The CDR3 is made up of 14 amino acids. Germline lookup yields CDR1 MDHEN and CDR2 SYDVKM. The V and J ends lost 6 bases and 1 base respectively, with 13 bases between them. The CDR3 loop is CASRMASVSYEQYF. The DNA for the CDR3 is TGTGCCAGCAGGATGGCTAGCGTATCCTACGAGCAGTACTTC.

This clonotype was counted a few times. The chain links TRBV2 to TRBJ2-4, with 10 bases that match TRBD2. CDR1 is SNHLY and CDR2 is FYNNEI in the germline V gene. Trimming took 11 bases from V and 0 from J; bases not matched to a gene: 7. CDR3 length: 15 amino acids. Here the CDR3 reads CAGRTSGLAKNIQYF. As DNA, the CDR3 is TGTGCCGGCCGGACTAGCGGTTTAGCCAAAAACATTCAGTACTTC.